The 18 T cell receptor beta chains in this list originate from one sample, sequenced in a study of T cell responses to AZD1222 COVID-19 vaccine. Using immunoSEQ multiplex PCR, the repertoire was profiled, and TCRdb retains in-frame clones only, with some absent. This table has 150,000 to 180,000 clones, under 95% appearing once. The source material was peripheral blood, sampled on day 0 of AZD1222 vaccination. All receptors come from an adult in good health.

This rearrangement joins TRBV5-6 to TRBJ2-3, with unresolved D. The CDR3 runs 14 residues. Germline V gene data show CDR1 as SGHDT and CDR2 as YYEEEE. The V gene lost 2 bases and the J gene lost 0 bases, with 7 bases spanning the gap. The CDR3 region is CASSFLGSTDTQYF. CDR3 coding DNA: TGTGCCAGCAGCTTCCTAGGTAGCACAGATACGCAGTATTTT.

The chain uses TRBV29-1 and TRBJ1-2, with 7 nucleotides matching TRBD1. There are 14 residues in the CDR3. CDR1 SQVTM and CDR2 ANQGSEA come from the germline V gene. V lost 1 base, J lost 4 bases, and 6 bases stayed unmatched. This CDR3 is CSVEGGTVLYGYTF. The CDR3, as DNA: TGCAGCGTTGAAGGTGGGACAGTTCTCTATGGCTACACCTTC.

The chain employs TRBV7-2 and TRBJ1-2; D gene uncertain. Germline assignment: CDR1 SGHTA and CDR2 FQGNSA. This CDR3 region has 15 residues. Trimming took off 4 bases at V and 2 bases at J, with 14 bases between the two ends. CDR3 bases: TGTGCCAGCAGCTACTCCGCCGGCACAAACTATGGCTACACCTTC. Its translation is CASSYSAGTNYGYTF.

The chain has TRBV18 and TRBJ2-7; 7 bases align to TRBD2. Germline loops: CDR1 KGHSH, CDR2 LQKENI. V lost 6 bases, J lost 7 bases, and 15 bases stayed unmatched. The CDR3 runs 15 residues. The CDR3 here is CASSPGIAGMGEQYF. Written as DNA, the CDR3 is TGTGCCAGCTCCCCCGGTATAGCGGGTATGGGGGAGCAGTACTTC.

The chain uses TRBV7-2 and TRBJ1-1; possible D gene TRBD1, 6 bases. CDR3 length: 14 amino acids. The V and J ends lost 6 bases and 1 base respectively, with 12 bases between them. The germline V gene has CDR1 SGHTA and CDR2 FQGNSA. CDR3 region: CASRPGAQNTEAFF. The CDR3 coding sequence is TGTGCCAGCAGGCCGGGGGCCCAGAACACTGAAGCTTTCTTT.

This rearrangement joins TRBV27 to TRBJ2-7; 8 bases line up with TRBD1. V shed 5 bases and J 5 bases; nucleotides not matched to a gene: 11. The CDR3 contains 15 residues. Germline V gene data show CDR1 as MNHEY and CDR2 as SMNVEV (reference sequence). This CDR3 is CASSLTAPTGDEQYF. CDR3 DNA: TGTGCCAGCAGTCTCACAGCCCCGACAGGGGACGAGCAGTACTTC.

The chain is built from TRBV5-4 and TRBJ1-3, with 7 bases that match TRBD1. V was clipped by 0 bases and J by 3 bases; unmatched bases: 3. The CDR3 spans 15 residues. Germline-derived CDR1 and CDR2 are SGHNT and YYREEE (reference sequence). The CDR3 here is CASSLAGGGGNTIYF. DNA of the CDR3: TGTGCCAGCAGCTTGGCAGGGGGTGGTGGAAACACCATATATTTT.

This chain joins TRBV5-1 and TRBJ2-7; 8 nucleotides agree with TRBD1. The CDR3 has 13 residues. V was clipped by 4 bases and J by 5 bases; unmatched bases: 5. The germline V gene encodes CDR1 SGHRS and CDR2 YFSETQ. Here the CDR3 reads CASSAAGGHEQYF. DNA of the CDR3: TGCGCCAGCAGCGCGGCAGGGGGCCACGAGCAGTACTTC.

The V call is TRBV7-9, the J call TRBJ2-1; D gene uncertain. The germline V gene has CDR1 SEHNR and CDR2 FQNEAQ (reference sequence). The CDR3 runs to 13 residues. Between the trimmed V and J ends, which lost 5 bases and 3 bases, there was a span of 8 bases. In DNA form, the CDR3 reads TGTGCCAGCAGCCCCTCAGTCTACAATGAGCAGTTCTTC. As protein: CASSPSVYNEQFF.

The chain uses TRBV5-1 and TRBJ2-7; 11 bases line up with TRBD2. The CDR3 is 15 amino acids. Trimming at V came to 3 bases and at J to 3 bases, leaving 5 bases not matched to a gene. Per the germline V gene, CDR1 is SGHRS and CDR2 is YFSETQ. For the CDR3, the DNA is TGCGCCAGCAGCTCCCTGACTAGCGGGGACTACGAGCAGTACTTC. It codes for CASSSLTSGDYEQYF.

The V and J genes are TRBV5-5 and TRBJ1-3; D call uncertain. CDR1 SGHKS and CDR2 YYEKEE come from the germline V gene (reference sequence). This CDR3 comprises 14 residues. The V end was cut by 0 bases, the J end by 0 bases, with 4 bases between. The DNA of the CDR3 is TGTGCCAGCAGCTTGGTGCACTCTGGAAACACCATATATTTT. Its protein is CASSLVHSGNTIYF.

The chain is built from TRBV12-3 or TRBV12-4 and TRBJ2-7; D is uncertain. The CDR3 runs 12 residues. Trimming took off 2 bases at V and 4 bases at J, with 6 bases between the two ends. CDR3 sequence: CASSLRSYEQYF. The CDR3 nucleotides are TGTGCCAGCAGTTTAAGGTCTTACGAGCAGTACTTC.

The CDR3 region is CASSTITGGIGNQPQHF. The CDR3 DNA follows: TGTGCCAGCAGTACCATAACGGGCGGTATCGGCAATCAGCCCCAGCATTTT. This rearrangement joins TRBV27 to TRBJ1-5, with unresolved D. This CDR3 is built from 17 residues. CDR1 and CDR2 from the germline V gene are MNHEY and SMNVEV (reference sequence). The V and J ends lost 5 bases and 2 bases respectively, with 19 bases between them.

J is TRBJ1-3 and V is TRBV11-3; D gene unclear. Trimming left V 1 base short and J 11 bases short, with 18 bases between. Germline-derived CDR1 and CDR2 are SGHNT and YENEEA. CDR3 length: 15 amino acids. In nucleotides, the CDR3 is TGTGCCAGCAGCTTAGCATGGAAGAACGGTTTACCCATATATTTT. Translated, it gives CASSLAWKNGLPIYF. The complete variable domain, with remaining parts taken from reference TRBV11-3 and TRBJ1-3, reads EAGVVQSPRYKIIEKKQPVAFWCNPISGHNTLYWYLQNLGQGPELLIRYENEEAVDDSQLPKDRFSAERLKGVDSTLKIQPAELGDSAVYLCASSLAWKNGLPIYFGEGSWLTVV.

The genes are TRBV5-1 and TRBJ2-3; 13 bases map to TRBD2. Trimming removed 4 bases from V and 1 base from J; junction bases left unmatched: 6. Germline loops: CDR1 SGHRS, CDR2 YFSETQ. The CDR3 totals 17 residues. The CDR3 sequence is CASSARTSGSRTDTQYF. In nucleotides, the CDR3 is TGCGCCAGCAGCGCACGGACTAGCGGGAGCCGCACAGATACGCAGTATTTT. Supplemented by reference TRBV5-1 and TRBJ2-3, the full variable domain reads KAGVTQTPRYLIKTRGQQVTLSCSPISGHRSVSWYQQTPGQGLQFLFEYFSETQRNKGNFPGRFSGRQFSNSRSEMNVSTLELGDSALYLCASSARTSGSRTDTQYFGPGTRLTVL.

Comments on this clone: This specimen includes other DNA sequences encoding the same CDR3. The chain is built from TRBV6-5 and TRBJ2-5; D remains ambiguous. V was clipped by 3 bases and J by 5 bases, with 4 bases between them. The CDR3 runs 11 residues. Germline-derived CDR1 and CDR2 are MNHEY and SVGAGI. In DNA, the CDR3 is TGTGCCAGCAGTTATGGCGAGACCCAGTACTTC. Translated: CASSYGETQYF.

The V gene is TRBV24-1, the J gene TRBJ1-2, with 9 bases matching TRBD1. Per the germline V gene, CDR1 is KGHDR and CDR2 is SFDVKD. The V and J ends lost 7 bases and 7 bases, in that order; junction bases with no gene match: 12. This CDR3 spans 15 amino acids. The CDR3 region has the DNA TGTGCCACCAGCGACCCCTCACGGGGACAGGGTGGCTACACCTTC. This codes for CATSDPSRGQGGYTF.

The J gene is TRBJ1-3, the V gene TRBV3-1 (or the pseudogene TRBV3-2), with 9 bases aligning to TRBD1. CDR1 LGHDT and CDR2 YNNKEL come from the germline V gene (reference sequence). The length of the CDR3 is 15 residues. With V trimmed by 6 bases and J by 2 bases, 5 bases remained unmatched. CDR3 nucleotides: TGTGCCAGCAGACCCCGGGACAGGGCTGGAAACACCATATATTTT. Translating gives CASRPRDRAGNTIYF.